Below, 21 T cell receptor beta chains from the same sample are listed, as sequenced in a study of identical twins. One entry per CDR3 protein, called by TCRdb with MiXCR from the 5' RACE reads. The table includes more than 1.5 million distinct CDR3 sequences, roughly a third detected once. Source material: cord blood. Receptors were obtained from a newborn girl in good health.

This clonotype was observed a few times. The chain joins TRBV12-5 to TRBJ2-4, with D perhaps given as TRBD1 or TRBD2 (5 bases each). CDR1 and CDR2 (germline): LGHNT, FRNRAP. The length of the CDR3 is 10 residues. V lost 9 bases and J lost 5, with 5 bases in between. The CDR3 region is CARGENIQYF. The CDR3 DNA reads TGTGCTAGGGGGGAAAACATTCAGTACTTC.

V is TRBV7-8 and J is TRBJ2-7; D may be TRBD1 (6 bases). The CDR3 totals 14 residues. Germline V gives CDR1 SGHVS, CDR2 FQNEAQ. V was clipped by 5 bases and J by 3 bases, with 14 bases between them. Here the CDR3 DNA reads TGTGCCAGCAGCCGAATACAGGGATACTACGAGCAGTACTTC. Amino acids: CASSRIQGYYEQYF.

V and J are TRBV3-1 and TRBJ2-7; 8 bases fit TRBD1. There are 12 residues in the CDR3. Germline V lookup: CDR1 LGHDT, CDR2 YNNKEL (reference sequence). Trimming took 3 bases from V and 6 from J; bases not matched to a gene: 1. The CDR3 region is CASSHRGREQYF. DNA for the CDR3: TGTGCCAGCAGCCACAGGGGGCGCGAGCAGTACTTC.

J is TRBJ1-1 and V is TRBV5-1, with 7 bases that match TRBD1. Trimming at V came to 2 bases and at J to 0 bases, leaving 4 bases not matched to a gene. The CDR3 contains 15 residues. Germline-derived CDR1 and CDR2 are SGHRS and YFSETQ. The CDR3 sequence is CASSFIGGVNTEAFF. Here the CDR3 DNA reads TGCGCCAGCAGCTTCATAGGGGGCGTGAACACTGAAGCTTTCTTT.

The V gene is TRBV20-1, the J gene TRBJ1-2, with 7 positions matching TRBD1. V dropped 5 bases and J dropped 0; count of bases not matched to a gene: 6. Germline loops: CDR1 DFQATT, CDR2 SNEGSKA (reference sequence). The CDR3 sequence is 14 residues long. This chain's CDR3 is CSALTQGANYGYTF. The CDR3 nucleotides read TGCAGTGCTTTGACCCAGGGGGCTAACTATGGCTACACCTTC.

This clonotype was seen a handful of times. This chain joins TRBV27 and TRBJ1-4, with a tentative D call TRBD1 (5 bases). Trimming took 4 bases from V and 6 from J, leaving 9 bases between them. Germline CDR1 and CDR2: MNHEY and SMNVEV (reference sequence). This CDR3 has 13 residues. DNA for the CDR3: TGTGCCAGCAGTTGGGACCCTTATGAAAAACTGTTTTTT. This codes for CASSWDPYEKLFF.

The chain combines TRBV11-2 with TRBJ2-7; 12 bases align to TRBD2. The J call is doubtful: the DNA matches TRBJ2-5 better. Germline lookup yields CDR1 SGHAT and CDR2 FQNNGV. The CDR3 contains 16 residues. This CDR3 reads CASSPRLAGGRETQYF. CDR3 nucleotides: TGTGCCAGCAGCCCACGGCTAGCGGGGGGGCGGGAGACCCAGTACTTC.

The genes are TRBV5-6 and TRBJ2-7; D remains ambiguous. Germline values: CDR1 SGHDT, CDR2 YYEEEE. The CDR3 has 19 residues. Trimming left V 3 bases short and J 7 bases short, with 32 bases between. CDR3 region: CASSSTPRASFGSYNEQYF. The CDR3 nucleotides are TGTGCCAGCAGCTCCACCCCTCGGGCATCCTTTGGCTCCTACAATGAGCAGTACTTC.

Worth noting for this clonotype: The junction does not match germline at one end; this may be a read error. The chain recombines TRBV2 with TRBJ2-1; TRBD2 might be the D (5 bases). CDR1 SNHLY and CDR2 FYNNEI come from the germline V gene. The CDR3 has 13 amino acids. CDR3 nucleotides: TGTGCCAGCAGTGCCACACTAGGGAATGTGCAGTTCTTC. Residues: CASSATLGNVQFF.

The V and J genes are TRBV5-5 and TRBJ2-3; D remains ambiguous. There are 15 residues in the CDR3. V lost 1 base to trimming and J lost 3 bases, with 12 bases between them. CDR1 and CDR2 from the germline V gene are SGHKS and YYEKEE (reference sequence). For the CDR3, the DNA is TGTGCCAGCAGCTTGATCAGGATGAGGACAGATACGCAGTATTTT. Its protein product is CASSLIRMRTDTQYF.

The chain is built from TRBV2 and TRBJ2-5; D gene ambiguous. The CDR3 covers 11 residues. V lost 8 bases and J lost 3, with 7 bases in between. Germline CDR1 reads SNHLY; CDR2 reads FYNNEI. The CDR3 is CASAFEETQYF. The CDR3 nucleotides read TGTGCCAGCGCCTTCGAAGAGACCCAGTACTTC.

The genes are TRBV19 and TRBJ2-6, with 7 nucleotides matching TRBD1. This CDR3 is 18 amino acids long. V gave up 2 bases and J gave up 0 bases; unmatched junction bases: 7. Per the germline V gene, CDR1 is LNHDA and CDR2 is SQIVND (reference sequence). In nucleotides, the CDR3 is TGTGCCAGTAGTATAACCGGGACAGAATTCTCTGGGGCCAACGTCCTGACTTTC. Amino acid sequence: CASSITGTEFSGANVLTF.

This clonotype was seen a few times. The rearrangement joins TRBV12-3 or TRBV12-4 to TRBJ2-3; 13 bases line up with TRBD2. V dropped 5 bases and J dropped 6; count of bases not matched to a gene: 8. The CDR3 totals 16 residues. The CDR3 here is CASSIVGLAGPDTQYF. DNA of the CDR3: TGTGCCAGCAGTATCGTGGGACTAGCGGGACCGGATACGCAGTATTTT.

In its sample, this clonotype was seen a few times. J is TRBJ1-2 and V is TRBV7-9, with a weak D call TRBD1 (5 bases). Trimming removed 3 bases at V and 0 bases at J, with 11 bases between. CDR3 length: 15 residues. Germline CDR1 and CDR2: SEHNR and FQNEAQ (reference sequence). The CDR3, as DNA: TGTGCCAGCAGCTTGGGACCGAGTCCTAACTATGGCTACACCTTC. Its protein is CASSLGPSPNYGYTF.

This chain uses TRBV7-2 with TRBJ2-5, with 11 bases matching TRBD2. The J segment lost 11 bases and the V segment lost 1 base, leaving 9 bases of the junction unmatched. Looked up from germline, CDR1 is SGHTA and CDR2 is FQGNSA. The CDR3 runs 15 residues. CDR3 bases: TGTGCCAGCAGCTTAGAACTAGCGGGAGCGTCTGAGCAGTACTTC. Amino acids: CASSLELAGASEQYF.

V gene TRBV6-5 combines with J gene TRBJ2-5; TRBD2 might be the D (5 bases). In germline, CDR1 is MNHEY, CDR2 SVGAGI. The CDR3 sequence is 14 residues long. V dropped 2 bases and J dropped 3 bases, with 10 bases sitting between them. CDR3 amino acids: CASSYTEGEETQYF. CDR3 sequence (DNA): TGTGCCAGCAGTTACACAGAGGGAGAAGAGACCCAGTACTTC.

V and J are TRBV27 and TRBJ2-7; D is possibly TRBD1 (6 bases). The V end lost 2 bases, the J end lost 3 bases, and 11 bases lay between the germline ends. Germline V gene sequence: CDR1 MNHEY, CDR2 SMNVEV (reference sequence). There are 14 residues in the CDR3. The CDR3 reads CASSLSVRGYEQYF. CDR3 nucleotide sequence: TGTGCCAGCAGTTTAAGTGTCAGGGGCTACGAGCAGTACTTC.

V usage is TRBV5-1 and J usage is TRBJ2-1, with 8 bases aligning to TRBD2. With 4 bases clipped from V and 12 bases from J, the junction kept 12 bases outside the gene matches. CDR1 is SGHRS, CDR2 YFSETQ, per germline. CDR3 length: 14 residues. DNA of the CDR3: TGCGCCAGCAGCCTGACTAGCGCGAAATCTGGGCAGTTCTTC. It yields the protein CASSLTSAKSGQFF.

The V call is TRBV21-1, the J call TRBJ2-1; the table's D call of TRBD2 was not tested on the DNA. TRBV21-1 is a documented pseudogene. The CDR3 spans 13 residues. The CDR3 protein is CASSLSRDVEQFF. CDR3 sequence (DNA): TGTGCCAGCAGCCTTAGCAGGGACGTCGAGCAGTTCTTC.

The genes are TRBV20-1 and TRBJ2-3, with D perhaps matching TRBD1 (5 bases). This CDR3 comprises 12 residues. V lost 0 bases to trimming and J lost 6 bases, with 7 bases between them. Germline V CDR1 and CDR2: DFQATT, SNEGSKA (reference sequence). CDR3 protein: CSARDNRDTQYF. The CDR3 nucleotides read TGCAGTGCTAGAGACAACAGGGATACGCAGTATTTT.

In its sample, this clonotype was seen a few times. The V call is TRBV18, the J call TRBJ2-3; 9 bases map to TRBD1. V was pared by 3 bases and J by 1 base, with 8 bases of the junction left unmatched. From germline, CDR1 is KGHSH and CDR2 LQKENI. This CDR3 comprises 17 residues. The CDR3 nucleotides read TGTGCCAGCTCACCTCTGGACAGGGGAGGTGGCACAGATACGCAGTATTTT. This translates into CASSPLDRGGGTDTQYF.